This T cell receptor beta chain is drawn from a study of T cell repertoires in cytomegalovirus infection. Study context: Public TCR beta signature analysis indicated the presence of both CMV infection and matching HLA type. General observations from the study: CMV-specific TCR beta clonotypes restricted by HLA-C were the ones dominating the ex vivo response.

TCRdb re-analysed the reads in MiXCR, keeping a single row per CDR3 protein. The sample gives about 230,000 distinct CDR3 sequences, 22% of which show up once; 18% is in the top ten. As for this clonotype: Its antigen remains unidentified.

This CDR3 has 13 amino acids. From germline, CDR1 is SNHLY and CDR2 FYNNEI. The TCR was taken from a human donor in good health (CMV status not recorded). Some clones in this sample may be carry-over from other donors' samples. Input material: CD8+ T cells from PBMCs. This chain connects TRBV2 to TRBJ2-1, with a tentative D call TRBD1 (6 bases). The CDR3 DNA follows: TGTACCAAGGGACAACTTTCCTACAATGAGCAGTTCTTC. It specifies CTKGQLSYNEQFF.